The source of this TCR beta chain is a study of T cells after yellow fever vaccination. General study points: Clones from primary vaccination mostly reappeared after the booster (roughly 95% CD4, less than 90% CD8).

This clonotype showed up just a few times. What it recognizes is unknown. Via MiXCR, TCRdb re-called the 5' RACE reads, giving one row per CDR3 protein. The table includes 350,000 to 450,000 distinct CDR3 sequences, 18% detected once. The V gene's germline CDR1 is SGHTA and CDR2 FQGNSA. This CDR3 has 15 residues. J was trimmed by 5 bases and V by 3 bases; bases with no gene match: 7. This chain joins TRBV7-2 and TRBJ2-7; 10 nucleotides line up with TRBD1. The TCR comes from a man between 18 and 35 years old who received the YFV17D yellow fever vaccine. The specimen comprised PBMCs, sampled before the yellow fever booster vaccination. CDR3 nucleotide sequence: TGTGCCAGCAGCTTCCCGGGACAGGGGCGAAACGAGCAGTACTTC. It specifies CASSFPGQGRNEQYF.